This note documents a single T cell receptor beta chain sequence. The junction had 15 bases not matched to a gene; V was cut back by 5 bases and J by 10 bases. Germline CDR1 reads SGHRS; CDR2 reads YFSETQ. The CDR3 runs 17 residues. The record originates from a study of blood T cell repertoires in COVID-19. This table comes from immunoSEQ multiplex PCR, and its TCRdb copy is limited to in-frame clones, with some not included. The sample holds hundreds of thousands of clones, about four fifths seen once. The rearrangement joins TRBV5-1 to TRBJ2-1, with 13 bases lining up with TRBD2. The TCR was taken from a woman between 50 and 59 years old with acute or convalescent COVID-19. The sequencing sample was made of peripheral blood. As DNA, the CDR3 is TGCGCCAGCAGGGGGACTAGCGGGAACTCAGCCGGCCTGGAGCAGTTCTTC. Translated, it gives CASRGTSGNSAGLEQFF.